This TCR beta chain originates from a study of blood T cell repertoires in COVID-19. Study in general: Acute-phase and convalescent COVID-19 samples originated in the United States, Italy and Spain. In each case, the material was cDNA or gDNA derived from T cells, B-cell-depleted T cells, or PBMCs.

J was trimmed by 6 bases and V by 5 bases; bases with no gene match: 1. Germline loops: CDR1 MDHEN, CDR2 SYDVKM. The CDR3 is 14 amino acids. Source study methods: Amplification from reference gene primers served as the basis for estimated nucleated cell counts. Clones were sequenced by immunoSEQ multiplex PCR, and TCRdb holds only the in-frame ones, with some missing. D and trimming come from the DNA, and the V and J calls and clone size come from that table. Of about 230,000 clones in the sample, 75% to 85% were seen once. Sequenced material: peripheral blood. The sequence was obtained from a woman aged 45-59 years with acute or convalescent COVID-19. This chain joins TRBV28 and TRBJ1-6, with 10 nucleotides matching TRBD1. CDR3 amino acids: CASSGTGVNSPLHF. The CDR3 bases are TGTGCCAGCAGTGGGACAGGGGTTAATTCACCCCTCCACTTT.